This entry lists 20 T cell receptor beta chains sequenced from one sample in a study of T-cell memory formation after mild COVID-19. TCRdb passed the 5' RACE reads through MiXCR, listing each CDR3 protein once. The data contain about 320,000 distinct CDR3 sequences, more than 13% of them singletons. Sequencing input: PBMCs or a T cell subset sorted from them (not recorded which). The receptors were gathered from a young man who had mild COVID-19 (a few samples of this study predate the infection). Cell type and time point are not known.

This clonotype was seen many times. The chain has TRBV19 and TRBJ2-2, with D perhaps being TRBD1 or TRBD2 (5 bases each). The CDR3 is made up of 14 amino acids. Per the germline V gene, CDR1 is LNHDA and CDR2 is SQIVND (reference sequence). V lost 10 bases, J lost 0 bases, and 12 bases lay in between. The CDR3 sequence: CATSGTANTGELFF. The CDR3 DNA reads as TGTGCCACCTCGGGGACCGCGAACACCGGGGAGCTGTTTTTT.

V usage is TRBV12-3 or TRBV12-4 and J usage is TRBJ2-2; TRBD2 matches 11 bases. The V gene end was trimmed by 3 bases and the J gene end by 6 bases; junction bases not matched to a gene: 6. The CDR3 is 16 amino acids. CDR3 sequence reads: CASSLLAGGNAGELFF. The CDR3 bases are TGTGCCAGCAGTTTGCTAGCGGGGGGAAATGCCGGGGAGCTGTTTTTT.

This clonotype was seen a few times. J is TRBJ2-5 and V is TRBV5-1; 7 bases align to TRBD2. V was pared by 6 bases and J by 4 bases, with 0 bases of the junction left unmatched. The V gene's germline CDR1 is SGHRS and CDR2 YFSETQ. The CDR3 sequence is 11 residues long. The DNA of the CDR3 is TGCGCCAGCAAGCGGGGAGAGACCCAGTACTTC. Its translation: CASKRGETQYF.

V usage is TRBV9 and J usage is TRBJ2-2, with TRBD2 identical over 10 bases. The CDR3 contains 15 residues. Germline CDR1 reads SGDLS; CDR2 reads YYNGEE. Trimming removed 1 base from V and 5 bases from J; junction bases left unmatched: 2. The CDR3 spells CASSVQAGGTGELFF. DNA for the CDR3: TGTGCCAGCAGCGTACAAGCGGGGGGGACCGGGGAGCTGTTTTTT.

This clonotype was detected ten times or more. V is TRBV5-6 and J is TRBJ2-1; D call uncertain. Trimming took off 2 bases at V and 0 bases at J, with 3 bases between the two ends. The germline V gene encodes CDR1 SGHDT and CDR2 YYEEEE. The CDR3 is 13 amino acids. This chain's CDR3 is CASSLGSYNEQFF. In DNA form, the CDR3 reads TGTGCCAGCAGCTTAGGCTCCTACAATGAGCAGTTCTTC. Full variable domain (missing parts from reference TRBV5-6 and TRBJ2-1): DAGVTQSPTHLIKTRGQQVTLRCSPKSGHDTVSWYQQALGQGPQFIFQYYEEEERQRGNFPDRFSGHQFPNYSSELNVNALLLGDSALYLCASSLGSYNEQFFGPGTRLTVL.

The rearrangement uses TRBV6-5 and TRBJ1-5; 7 nucleotides agree with TRBD1. The germline gives CDR1 MNHEY, CDR2 SVGAGI. The CDR3 spans 11 residues. V lost 8 bases to trimming and J lost 13 bases; unmatched junction nucleotides: 8. CDR3 region: CASGERDRQHF. The CDR3 DNA reads TGTGCCAGCGGTGAAAGGGACAGACAGCATTTT.

The chain recombines TRBV5-4 with TRBJ1-1, with 8 bases identical to TRBD1. In germline, CDR1 is SGHNT, CDR2 YYREEE (reference sequence). V lost 9 bases, J lost 0 bases, and 7 bases stayed unmatched. CDR3 length: 14 amino acids. CDR3 in amino acids: CATEMTGVNTEAFF. CDR3 bases: TGTGCCACAGAGATGACAGGGGTGAACACTGAAGCTTTCTTT.

The V gene is TRBV20-1, the J gene TRBJ2-1, with 9 bases lining up with TRBD2. Germline V gene sequence: CDR1 DFQATT, CDR2 SNEGSKA (reference sequence). Trimming cost V 1 base and J 5 bases; bases outside gene matches: 6. The CDR3 covers 15 residues. CDR3 loop: CSARGGGGANNEQFF. The CDR3 DNA is TGCAGTGCTAGAGGAGGCGGGGGGGCCAACAATGAGCAGTTCTTC.

In its sample, this clonotype was seen many times. The rearrangement joins TRBV21-1 to TRBJ1-6; TRBD1, the table's D call, was not compared with the DNA. TRBV21-1 corresponds to a pseudogene. This CDR3 is built from 17 residues. DNA of the CDR3: TGTGCCAGCAGCATTACGACAGGGGGCAGTTATAATTCACCCCTCCACTTT. Translation gives CASSITTGGSYNSPLHF.

This clonotype was detected only a few times. The chain joins TRBV7-2 to TRBJ2-2, with D possibly TRBD2 on 5 matching bases. The germline V gene encodes CDR1 SGHTA and CDR2 FQGNSA. The CDR3 contains 13 residues. Trimming stripped 7 bases from V and 6 bases from J, with 12 bases between. Here the CDR3 DNA reads TGTGCCAGCACGGACTGGGCCGCCGGGGAGCTGTTTTTT. This gives the protein CASTDWAAGELFF.

This clonotype was counted between two and nine times. The CDR3 nucleotides are TGTGCCAGCAGTACGACTAGAGAGACCCAGTACTTC. Translated: CASSTTRETQYF. The chain employs TRBV6-2 or TRBV6-3 and TRBJ2-5, with D possibly TRBD2 on 6 matching bases. V dropped 5 bases and J dropped 4 bases, with 8 bases sitting between them. The CDR3 covers 12 residues. CDR1 MNHEY and CDR2 SVGEGT come from the germline V gene.

This clonotype was seen only a few times. This sequence joins TRBV7-2 and TRBJ2-7; D unclear. Trimming shortened V by 0 bases and J by 2 bases, and 8 bases separated the two germline ends. From germline, CDR1 is SGHTA and CDR2 FQGNSA. This CDR3 has 14 amino acids. The CDR3 here is CASSLAPLAYEQYV. CDR3 nucleotides: TGTGCCAGCAGCTTAGCGCCGTTAGCCTACGAGCAGTACGTC.

V is TRBV6-1 and J is TRBJ1-1, with D perhaps TRBD1 (6 bases). Trimming shortened V by 8 bases and J by 2 bases, and 12 bases separated the two germline ends. This CDR3 region has 13 residues. Germline V CDR1 and CDR2: MNHNS, SASEGT. The CDR3: CASLQGGNTEAFF. As DNA, the CDR3 is TGTGCCAGCCTACAGGGAGGAAACACTGAAGCTTTCTTT.

The genes are TRBV7-2 and TRBJ2-7; possible D gene TRBD2, 6 bases. Germline-derived CDR1 and CDR2 are SGHTA and FQGNSA. This CDR3 comprises 15 residues. Trimming cost V 1 base and J 6 bases, with 16 bases left between them. Here the CDR3 reads CASSLGPSWDSEQYV. The DNA of the CDR3 is TGTGCCAGCAGCTTAGGTCCCAGCTGGGACTCCGAGCAGTACGTC.

The chain has TRBV29-1 and TRBJ1-4, with D unclear. Trimming removed 4 bases at V and 5 bases at J, with 11 bases between. This CDR3 is 13 amino acids long. Germline V gene lookup returns CDR1 SQVTM and CDR2 ANQGSEA. In DNA form, the CDR3 reads TGCAGCGTTGGGGCAGATGAAAATGAAAAACTGTTTTTT. Its protein product is CSVGADENEKLFF.

The chain recombines TRBV19 with TRBJ1-1; D is undetermined. This CDR3 has 11 amino acids. The V gene's germline CDR1 is LNHDA and CDR2 SQIVND (reference sequence). The V and J ends lost 10 bases and 6 bases respectively, with 12 bases between them. CDR3 residues: CATGELPEAFF. DNA for the CDR3: TGTGCCACGGGAGAGCTCCCTGAAGCTTTCTTT.

The CDR3 DNA reads TGCGCCAGCAGCGATCCACAGGGGAAAGAGACCCAGTACTTC. It is translated as CASSDPQGKETQYF. The chain links TRBV5-1 to TRBJ2-5, with 7 positions matching TRBD1. The CDR3 has 14 amino acids. Germline CDR1 SGHRS, CDR2 YFSETQ. Trimming removed 4 bases from V and 3 bases from J; junction bases left unmatched: 6.

The V call is TRBV6-2 or TRBV6-3, the J call TRBJ2-1; 9 bases fit TRBD2. J lost 6 bases, V lost 5 bases, and 11 bases had no gene match. Per germline, CDR1 MNHEY and CDR2 SVGEGT. CDR3 size: 16 residues. CDR3 bases: TGTGCCAGCAGTACCCTAATAGCGGGGGTGAGCAATGAGCAGTTCTTC. Translated, it gives CASSTLIAGVSNEQFF.

This clonotype appeared many times. This chain links TRBV6-6 with TRBJ2-3; D is unresolved. The CDR3 covers 17 residues. Germline values: CDR1 MNHNY, CDR2 SVGAGI (reference sequence). V dropped 2 bases and J dropped 0 bases, with 15 bases sitting between them. Written as DNA, the CDR3 is TGTGCCAGCAGTTACCCCAGAGAAGGGTCTAGCACAGATACGCAGTATTTT. It specifies CASSYPREGSSTDTQYF.

This clonotype was counted a few times. The chain couples TRBV29-1 to TRBJ1-2, with D perhaps TRBD1 (5 bases). The CDR3 extends over 12 amino acids. Trimming took off 6 bases at V and 0 bases at J, with 8 bases between the two ends. Germline CDR1 and CDR2: SQVTM and ANQGSEA. CDR3 sequence reads: CSVLTANYGYTF. The CDR3 DNA reads TGCAGCGTCCTGACAGCTAACTATGGCTACACCTTC.